In this sample, the clone carrying this T cell receptor (beta chain) turned up many times. Its antigen remains unknown. The source of the sample is a study of read filtering for tumor transcriptome and immune sequencing. About the study: The cohort had about 16 men and some 13 women aged roughly 47 to 85, mean about 66 years. RNA-seq yielded only roughly 75 to 1273 TCR reads, IR-seq about 3.5 to 10.27 million.

Molecular barcoded adaptors covering alpha/delta and beta/gamma chains were used on 400 to 450 ng RNA. From the reads, TCRdb called clonotypes with MiXCR, one entry per CDR3 protein. The repertoire consists of 100,000 to 150,000 distinct CDR3 sequences, with less than 15% occurring once and the leading ten covering 7.5% to 10%. Study results and limitations: Correlation between methods rose after single-read clonotypes were removed. Single-read clonotypes: roughly 80% of IR-seq clonotypes (about 3.5% of reads), around three quarters of RNA-seq clonotypes (nearly 45% of reads).

The CDR3 has 11 residues. V was shortened by 2 bases and J by 2 bases, with 1 base between the two germline ends. Germline CDR1 is SEHNR and CDR2 is FQNEAQ (reference sequence). What was sequenced was a population of CD138-negative cells sorted from bone marrow. The sequence derives from a donor at least 40 years old with multiple myeloma. The rearrangement uses TRBV7-9 and TRBJ2-7; D unclear. The CDR3 nucleotides are TGTGCCAGCAGCTTAACCTACGAGCAGTACTTC. Its translation is CASSLTYEQYF.